The rows below give T cell receptor beta chains drawn from one sample of a study of blood T cells in healthy people across ages. TCRdb reanalysed the 5' RACE reads using MiXCR and keeps one entry per CDR3 protein. The sample has 750,000 to 950,000 distinct CDR3 sequences, less than 70% seen once. Sequencing used blood. The source is an older man in good health. Each CDR3 is given with its conserved first and last residue. The D gene is left open where the match is weak. The listing skips clone size in some rows; elsewhere it reads once, few, many or a size class.

d_call	v_call	clone_size	j_call	cdr3_nt	cdr3_aa
.	TRBV9	.	TRBJ2-3	TGTGCCAGCAGCGCACTTGGGTCCTACACAGATACGCAGTATTTT	CASSALGSYTDTQYF
.	TRBV2	few	TRBJ2-1	TGTGCCAGCAGTGAAGCGCGTGGTGTGTATGAGCAGTTCTTC	CASSEARGVYEQFF
.	TRBV12-3/TRBV12-4	few	TRBJ2-6	TGTGCCAGCAGTTTAGGTGAGGATCGCCGCTCTGGGGCCAACGTCCTGACTTTC	CASSLGEDRRSGANVLTF
.	TRBV3-1	.	TRBJ1-4	TGTGCCAGCAGCCCGACGAGGGTACGGGAAAAACTGTTTTTT	CASSPTRVREKLFF
TRBD2	TRBV28	.	TRBJ2-6	TGTGCCAGCAGCGGGACTAGCGGGAGTCTAGGGGCCAACGTCCTGACTTTC	CASSGTSGSLGANVLTF
.	TRBV15	few	TRBJ2-7	TGTGCCACCAGCAGAGACAGGGGAAACTACGAGCAGTACTTC	CATSRDRGNYEQYF
.	TRBV28	few	TRBJ2-1	TGTGCCAGCGACACCATATTAGCGTGGACCTACAATGAGCAGTTCTTC	CASDTILAWTYNEQFF
.	TRBV25-1	.	TRBJ2-3	TGTGCCAGCAGTGCGCCTAATGGATACGCGTATTTT	CASSAPNGYAYF
.	TRBV3-1	.	TRBJ2-1	TGTACCAGCAGCCAGAAGACAGTTAATGAGCAGTTCTTC	CTSSQKTVNEQFF
.	TRBV27	few	TRBJ2-4	TGTGCCAGCAGTTGGGCAGGGGCCGGGACAGCCAAAAACATTCAGTACTTC	CASSWAGAGTAKNIQYF
.	TRBV18	.	TRBJ2-7	TGTGCCAGCTCACCACCAGGGACTTCCTCGTACAATGAGCAGTACTTC	CASSPPGTSSYNEQYF
TRBD1	TRBV20-1	.	TRBJ1-2	TGCAGTGCTAAGGGGGACAGCAATAACTATGGCTACACCTTC	CSAKGDSNNYGYTF
.	TRBV7-2	.	TRBJ2-1	TGTGCCAGCAGCTTAAACCAGCCGATATGGGGTGAGCAGTTCTTC	CASSLNQPIWGEQFF
.	TRBV29-1	few	TRBJ2-7	TGCAGCGTTGCGGGCAGGATAGGCGAGCAGTACTTC	CSVAGRIGEQYF
.	TRBV11-2	.	TRBJ1-6	TGTGCCAGCAGCGCAGCCTATAATTCACCCCTCCACTTT	CASSAAYNSPLHF
.	TRBV5-1	.	TRBJ2-5	TGCGCCAGCAGCCTAATTGCGGGACCACCCCAAGAGACCCAGTACTTC	CASSLIAGPPQETQYF
TRBD1	TRBV27	few	TRBJ2-7	TGTGCCAGCAGTATGCTCCCACCGGGACAGGGGAGCTCCTACGAGCAGTACTTC	CASSMLPPGQGSSYEQYF
TRBD1	TRBV13	.	TRBJ2-7	TGTGCCAGCAGCCGGGACAGCACCTACGAGCAGTACTTC	CASSRDSTYEQYF
TRBD1	TRBV12-3/TRBV12-4	.	TRBJ1-1	TGTGCCAGCAGCCCGCGTAAAGGGGGCGCGGGTACCGCTGAAGCTTTCTTT	CASSPRKGGAGTAEAFF
.	TRBV14	.	TRBJ1-6	TGTGCCAGCAGCCAGTCAGAGGTGTCACCCCTCCACTTT	CASSQSEVSPLHF
.	TRBV12-3/TRBV12-4	.	TRBJ2-1	TGTGCCAGCAGTCCTCCCGCACTAGGCTATCACAATGAGCAGTTCTTC	CASSPPALGYHNEQFF
TRBD2	TRBV12-3/TRBV12-4	few	TRBJ2-1	TGTGCCAGCAGTTTAGCGGTGGGGACTAGCAACCATGAGCAGTTCTTC	CASSLAVGTSNHEQFF
.	TRBV9	.	TRBJ2-5	TGTGCCAGCAGCGTAGGCCCCACGGAAGAGACCCAGTACTTC	CASSVGPTEETQYF
TRBD2	TRBV6-6	many	TRBJ2-1	TGTGCCAGCAGCCCGGGGACTAGCAAGGGCCATGAGCAGTTCTTC	CASSPGTSKGHEQFF
.	TRBV9	few	TRBJ1-2	TGTGCCAGCAGCGTAGGGCCGAATGGCTACACCTTC	CASSVGPNGYTF
TRBD1	TRBV29-1	.	TRBJ2-5	TGCAGCGCCCTGACAGGGGGCGGGGGTGAGACCCAGTACTTC	CSALTGGGGETQYF
TRBD1	TRBV27	.	TRBJ2-2	TGTGCCAGCAGTTTATTTGGGACAGGGAACACCGGGGAGCTGTTTTTT	CASSLFGTGNTGELFF
.	TRBV21-1	few	TRBJ2-3	TGTGCCAGCAGCAAAGAAGCGGACTCTAGCACAGATACGCAGTATTTT	CASSKEADSSTDTQYF
.	TRBV5-1	few	TRBJ2-6	TGCGCCAGCCGGATCCGTTCTGGGGCCAACGTCCTGACTTTC	CASRIRSGANVLTF
.	TRBV5-5	.	TRBJ2-7	TGTGCCAGCAGCCTGTGGCAGGGCACCTACGAGCAGTACTTC	CASSLWQGTYEQYF
.	TRBV18	few	TRBJ1-4	TGTGCCAGCTCCCCCGGGGTTGGCGAAAAACTGTTTTTT	CASSPGVGEKLFF
TRBD1	TRBV5-6	.	TRBJ2-7	TGTGCCAGCAGCTGGGGATTACAGGGGGCAAACGAGCAGTACTTC	CASSWGLQGANEQYF
TRBD2	TRBV5-1	.	TRBJ2-5	TGCGCCAGCAGCACATACCGGGGACTAGCGGGAGCCTCAGAGACCCAGTACTTC	CASSTYRGLAGASETQYF
.	TRBV29-1	few	TRBJ2-7	TGCAGCGTTCAAGGGATCTACGAGCAGTACTTC	CSVQGIYEQYF
TRBD2	TRBV5-6	few	TRBJ2-1	TGTGCCAGCAGCTTGAGAGGGACTAGCGGGAGTTCGTGGGAGCAGTTCTTC	CASSLRGTSGSSWEQFF
.	TRBV20-1	few	TRBJ1-1	TGCTGTTTACGGAAGGACACTGAAGCTTTCTTT	CCLRKDTEAFF
.	TRBV6-6	.	TRBJ2-7	TGTGCCAGCAGTTACCACAGAACCTACGAGCAGTACTTC	CASSYHRTYEQYF
.	TRBV7-8	.	TRBJ1-3	TGTGCCAGCAGCTTGGCCGCGGGGGGAGGGCGAGCTGGAAACACCATATATTTT	CASSLAAGGGRAGNTIYF
TRBD1	TRBV2	.	TRBJ1-1	TGTGCCAGCAGCTCAGGGGGCTGGAACACTGAAGCTTTCTTT	CASSSGGWNTEAFF
.	TRBV5-6	few	TRBJ2-3	TGTGCCAGCAGCTTGATTCCCCCCGGGGGCACAGATACGCAGTATTTT	CASSLIPPGGTDTQYF
TRBD1	TRBV6-5	.	TRBJ2-5	TGTGCCAGCAGTTTATACAGGGGGGCGGAGACCCAGTACTTC	CASSLYRGAETQYF
TRBD1	TRBV7-9	few	TRBJ1-2	TGTGCCAGCAGCCGAGGGACAGGGAATGACTATGGCTACACCTTC	CASSRGTGNDYGYTF
.	TRBV24-1	.	TRBJ2-3	TGTGCCACCAGTGACTCCGGGCCCCGCACAGATACGCAGTATTTT	CATSDSGPRTDTQYF
.	TRBV6-1	.	TRBJ1-5	TGTGCCAGCGGGGTTAAGACGGACTATAGCAATCAGCCCCAGCATTTT	CASGVKTDYSNQPQHF
.	TRBV10-2	once	TRBJ1-4	TGCGCCAGCATTCTCCCCAGGGTGGCTAATGAAAAACTGTTTTTT	CASILPRVANEKLFF
.	TRBV28	.	TRBJ2-1	TGTGCCAGCAGTTTACTCCAGTTTGTGAAGGAGCAGTTCTTC	CASSLLQFVKEQFF
TRBD2	TRBV5-1	few	TRBJ2-1	TGCGCCAGCAGCTTAAGAGCGGGAGGGAACAGGAATGAGCAGTTCTTC	CASSLRAGGNRNEQFF
.	TRBV10-3	few	TRBJ1-1	TGTGCCATCAGTGAGTCGGTGGACGGGCCTCGGGCTTTCTTT	CAISESVDGPRAFF
.	TRBV12-3/TRBV12-4	.	TRBJ2-1	TGTGCCAGCAGTTGGGGGCCAGCGGGATACAATGAGCAGTTCTTC	CASSWGPAGYNEQFF
.	TRBV3-1	.	TRBJ2-1	TGTGCCAGCAGCCAAGGTTCTAACGTCCAGTTCTTC	CASSQGSNVQFF
.	TRBV12-3/TRBV12-4	few	TRBJ2-1	TGTGCCAGCAGTTTGGGACACCCCAATGAGCAGTTCTTC	CASSLGHPNEQFF
.	TRBV5-1	.	TRBJ2-1	TGCGCCAGCAGCTTGCGAGTAGGGGCGGAAAATGAGCAGTTCTTC	CASSLRVGAENEQFF
.	TRBV27	.	TRBJ2-7	TGTGCCAGCAGATCCTACAGGAATTCCTACGAGCAGTACTTC	CASRSYRNSYEQYF